A selection of T cell receptor beta chains follows, all from one sample in a study of T-cell reconstitution after alpha-beta-depleted transplantation in children. MiXCR, run by TCRdb on the PCR reads, gives a single entry per CDR3 protein. Of 400,000 to 500,000 distinct CDR3 sequences listed, about 11% are singletons. The sequenced sample was PBMCs from the stem cell graft donor, obtained from the stem cell graft. These receptor sequences come from a human donor who donated a stem cell graft to a child with acute myeloid leukemia. CDR3s include the opening cysteine and the closing phenylalanine or tryptophan. D genes are given only for firm matches. Clone sizes are given selectively: once, few, many, or a class where the clone is expanded.

d_gene: NA
j_gene: TRBJ1-2
abundance: few
v_gene: TRBV13
CDR3aa: CASSLSFEGYGYTF

d_gene: TRBD2
j_gene: TRBJ2-1
abundance: NA
v_gene: TRBV7-2
CDR3aa: CASSLIPGLAANEQFF

d_gene: TRBD2
j_gene: TRBJ2-3
abundance: few
v_gene: TRBV6-2/TRBV6-3
CDR3aa: CASSYVTSGRPDTQYF

d_gene: NA
j_gene: TRBJ2-7
abundance: NA
v_gene: TRBV20-1
CDR3aa: CSAGTLDRAYEQYF

d_gene: TRBD1
j_gene: TRBJ1-2
abundance: few
v_gene: TRBV5-6
CDR3aa: CASSLPGQISLGYTF

d_gene: NA
j_gene: TRBJ1-4
abundance: few
v_gene: TRBV19
CDR3aa: CASSIRPKLFF

d_gene: TRBD1
j_gene: TRBJ1-2
abundance: NA
v_gene: TRBV7-2
CDR3aa: CASSGGQGTFVRGYTF

d_gene: TRBD2
j_gene: TRBJ2-2
abundance: few
v_gene: TRBV5-1
CDR3aa: CASSWKDSGATGELFF

d_gene: TRBD1
j_gene: TRBJ2-1
abundance: NA
v_gene: TRBV20-1
CDR3aa: CSALPMTGGSYNEQFF

d_gene: NA
j_gene: TRBJ2-2
abundance: many
v_gene: TRBV10-3
CDR3aa: CAISESGPSANTGELFF

d_gene: TRBD2
j_gene: TRBJ2-1
abundance: NA
v_gene: TRBV18
CDR3aa: CASSPPNSGRGSYNEQFF

d_gene: NA
j_gene: TRBJ2-3
abundance: few
v_gene: TRBV20-1
CDR3aa: CSARGWVVTDTQYF

d_gene: TRBD2
j_gene: TRBJ2-7
abundance: NA
v_gene: TRBV30
CDR3aa: CAWSADGGAYEQYF

d_gene: NA
j_gene: TRBJ1-4
abundance: few
v_gene: TRBV11-1
CDR3aa: CASSLGQGRFSGTNEKLFF

d_gene: NA
j_gene: TRBJ2-7
abundance: NA
v_gene: TRBV27
CDR3aa: CASSFRGGDEQYF

d_gene: TRBD2
j_gene: TRBJ2-1
abundance: few
v_gene: TRBV5-1
CDR3aa: CASSDSGLYNEQFF

d_gene: TRBD2
j_gene: TRBJ2-2
abundance: NA
v_gene: TRBV6-1
CDR3aa: CASPRLAGDTGELFF

d_gene: NA
j_gene: TRBJ2-7
abundance: NA
v_gene: TRBV21-1
CDR3aa: CASSKSAVGSSIYLGDEQYF

d_gene: NA
j_gene: TRBJ1-2
abundance: NA
v_gene: TRBV18
CDR3aa: CASSPTGGQRAYTF

d_gene: NA
j_gene: TRBJ1-1
abundance: NA
v_gene: TRBV3-1
CDR3aa: CASCQGSGGAGNTEAFF

d_gene: NA
j_gene: TRBJ1-1
abundance: NA
v_gene: TRBV18
CDR3aa: CASSPSHLNTEAFF

d_gene: NA
j_gene: TRBJ2-2
abundance: many
v_gene: TRBV7-2
CDR3aa: CASSLSTGLYTGELFF

d_gene: NA
j_gene: TRBJ1-1
abundance: many
v_gene: TRBV7-6
CDR3aa: CASSPGGPGTEAFF

d_gene: TRBD2
j_gene: TRBJ2-1
abundance: many
v_gene: TRBV12-3/TRBV12-4
CDR3aa: CASSFGGGRNEQFF

d_gene: NA
j_gene: TRBJ2-3
abundance: NA
v_gene: TRBV2
CDR3aa: CASRGLLFTDTQYF

d_gene: TRBD2
j_gene: TRBJ2-1
abundance: NA
v_gene: TRBV20-1
CDR3aa: CSARGMLAEWDEQFF

d_gene: NA
j_gene: TRBJ1-2
abundance: once
v_gene: TRBV6-6
CDR3aa: CASFPGIVDGYTF

d_gene: TRBD1
j_gene: TRBJ2-5
abundance: few
v_gene: TRBV20-1
CDR3aa: CSASDGQGRLETQYF

d_gene: NA
j_gene: TRBJ1-6
abundance: many
v_gene: TRBV25-1
CDR3aa: CASSFSSNSPLHF

d_gene: TRBD1
j_gene: TRBJ2-7
abundance: few
v_gene: TRBV6-1
CDR3aa: CASSDPRTGASYEQYF

d_gene: NA
j_gene: TRBJ1-2
abundance: NA
v_gene: TRBV20-1
CDR3aa: CSASRATANYGYTF

d_gene: TRBD1
j_gene: TRBJ1-1
abundance: NA
v_gene: TRBV20-1
CDR3aa: CSAPTGQGGTEAFF

d_gene: NA
j_gene: TRBJ1-2
abundance: few
v_gene: TRBV5-1
CDR3aa: CASSLDHPGDGYTF

d_gene: NA
j_gene: TRBJ1-3
abundance: NA
v_gene: TRBV10-3
CDR3aa: CAITAGASGNTIYF

d_gene: NA
j_gene: TRBJ2-1
abundance: NA
v_gene: TRBV4-1
CDR3aa: CASSQVDMGLLSYNEQFF

d_gene: NA
j_gene: TRBJ2-2
abundance: few
v_gene: TRBV7-9
CDR3aa: CASSAGPTGELFF

d_gene: NA
j_gene: TRBJ1-4
abundance: NA
v_gene: TRBV6-1
CDR3aa: CASRTEVGQLPEKLFF

d_gene: TRBD2
j_gene: TRBJ2-1
abundance: few
v_gene: TRBV10-3
CDR3aa: CAISEIDGGSNEQFF

d_gene: NA
j_gene: TRBJ2-3
abundance: few
v_gene: TRBV20-1
CDR3aa: CSARPRGLPDTQYF

d_gene: NA
j_gene: TRBJ2-5
abundance: few
v_gene: TRBV25-1
CDR3aa: CASSEGWELGETQYF

d_gene: TRBD1
j_gene: TRBJ1-3
abundance: few
v_gene: TRBV6-1
CDR3aa: CASKRGTAGGNTIYF

d_gene: NA
j_gene: TRBJ1-5
abundance: few
v_gene: TRBV7-2
CDR3aa: CASSLDRPGNQPQHF

d_gene: NA
j_gene: TRBJ2-3
abundance: few
v_gene: TRBV9
CDR3aa: CASSVGPLDTQYF

d_gene: NA
j_gene: TRBJ2-1
abundance: NA
v_gene: TRBV7-3
CDR3aa: CASSAVKSPYNEQFF

d_gene: TRBD1
j_gene: TRBJ2-5
abundance: NA
v_gene: TRBV5-6
CDR3aa: CASSRDRGVLETQYF

d_gene: TRBD1
j_gene: TRBJ1-2
abundance: many
v_gene: TRBV7-3
CDR3aa: CASSLGQGQGYTF

d_gene: NA
j_gene: TRBJ2-3
abundance: NA
v_gene: TRBV20-1
CDR3aa: CSARPRTRPSTDTQYF

d_gene: NA
j_gene: TRBJ1-6
abundance: NA
v_gene: TRBV5-1
CDR3aa: CASSGDYNSPLHF

d_gene: TRBD2
j_gene: TRBJ2-5
abundance: NA
v_gene: TRBV20-1
CDR3aa: CSASHPGLAGSQETQYF

d_gene: TRBD2
j_gene: TRBJ2-7
abundance: few
v_gene: TRBV29-1
CDR3aa: CSVAGLAGGPDEQYF